The T cell receptor beta chain described here comes from a study of naive and memory T cell subsets. TCR cDNA received a 3' ligated oligonucleotide that carried a UMI. The SP2 primer and nested alpha and beta constant region primers amplified ligated cDNA in four rounds. Blood and skin TCR RNA was reverse transcribed with alpha and beta constant primers. TCRdb processed the 5' RACE reads anew with MiXCR; each CDR3 protein has one entry. This sample yields around 30,000 distinct CDR3 sequences, of which over 15% are seen a single time; 2% to 3% belongs to the top ten. This clonotype was recorded many times. This CDR3 contains 13 residues. V was shortened by 7 bases and J by 4 bases, with 13 bases between the two germline ends. CDR1 and CDR2 from the germline V gene are MNHEY and SVGAGI.

This chain uses TRBV6-5 with TRBJ2-5, with D tentatively TRBD1 (5 bases). The sequence derives from a female donor in good health. CDR3 DNA sequence: TGTGCCAGCAAGAAGGGTGGGGCAGAGACCCAGTACTTC. Its translation is CASKKGGAETQYF.